This T cell receptor beta chain appears in the sequencing data of a study of control samples from healthy donors and cancer patients. The germline V gene encodes CDR1 MGHDK and CDR2 SYGVNS. The J segment lost 1 base and the V segment lost 5 bases, leaving 4 bases of the junction unmatched. CDR3 length: 15 amino acids. The repertoire was sequenced with immunoSEQ multiplex PCR; TCRdb's copy has only in-frame clones and lacks some. The sample contains around 90,000 clones, roughly nine tenths of which appear only once. Sequencing was performed on blood. V is TRBV25-1 and J is TRBJ1-5, with TRBD1 identical over 8 bases. The sequence was collected from a man aged 25 to 45 in good health. Written as DNA, the CDR3 is TGTGCCAGCAGTCCGCAGGGGGCCAGCAATCAGCCCCAGCATTTT. As protein: CASSPQGASNQPQHF.